The 3 T cell receptor beta chains reported below all come from one sample, sequenced in a study of CXCR3-negative and CXCR3-positive naive CD8 T cells. Whole-study findings and limits: Higher TRB CDR3 hydrophobicity marked CXCR3-positive naive cells relative to CXCR3-negative naive cells.

All TRB cDNA libraries came from 5' RACE performed with UMI labels. Reanalyzing the 5' RACE reads, TCRdb keeps one entry per CDR3 protein, without DNA. The sample spans 75,000 to 100,000 distinct CDR3 sequences; the ten largest clones claim about 1.1%. The antigens for these receptors are not known. The sample taken for sequencing was naive CXCR3+ CD8+ T cells from blood. As for subset: CD45RO-CCR7+CD27+CD95- naive CD8+ T cells expressing CXCR3 (TNR3+). All receptors come from a human donor in good health. Some clones in this sample may be carry-over from other donors' samples.

The chain carries TRBV19 and TRBJ2-3; TCRdb calls TRBD2, which cannot be checked without DNA. CDR1 and CDR2 from the germline V gene are LNHDA and SQIVND (reference sequence). The CDR3 has 15 residues. Here the CDR3 reads CASRAAGGFTDTQYF. The full variable domain, completed using reference TRBV19 and TRBJ2-3, is DGGITQSPKYLFRKEGQNVTLSCEQNLNHDAMYWYRQDPGQGLRLIYYSQIVNDFQKGDIAEGYSVSREKKESFPLTVTSAQKNPTAFYLCASRAAGGFTDTQYFGPGTRLTVL.

The CDR3 protein is CASSYGQMNTEAFF. The rearrangement uses TRBV6-2 or TRBV6-3 and TRBJ1-1. The V gene's germline CDR1 is MNHEY and CDR2 SVGEGT. This CDR3 region has 14 residues.

The V gene is TRBV6-5, the J gene TRBJ2-1; TCRdb lists TRBD1, though no DNA is available to test this call. The CDR3 is 12 amino acids. The germline V gene has CDR1 MNHEY and CDR2 SVGAGI. The CDR3 loop is CASRPLGGEQFF.